A single sample is the source of the 20 T cell receptor beta chains below, sequenced in a study of blood T cell repertoires in COVID-19. Using immunoSEQ multiplex PCR, the repertoire was profiled, and TCRdb retains in-frame clones only, with some absent. Here the sample spans fewer than 250,000 clones, under 90% being singletons. The material sequenced was peripheral blood. The receptor set was obtained from a woman in her thirties or forties with active or convalescent COVID-19.

The chain uses TRBV18 and TRBJ2-1; 8 nucleotides align to TRBD1. CDR1 is KGHSH and CDR2 is LQKENI in the germline V gene. The V gene end was trimmed by 3 bases and the J gene end by 5 bases; junction bases not matched to a gene: 3. The CDR3 contains 14 residues. The CDR3 nucleotides are TGTGCCAGCTCACCGCTCAGGGGGCACAATGAGCAGTTCTTC. Translation gives CASSPLRGHNEQFF.

This clone was seen more than once but under ten times. This chain joins TRBV5-1 and TRBJ2-1; D is possibly TRBD2 (6 bases). The germline V gene encodes CDR1 SGHRS and CDR2 YFSETQ. Trimming removed 2 bases from V and 1 base from J, with 13 bases in between. This CDR3 is 16 amino acids long. DNA for the CDR3: TGCGCCAGCAGCTTTGGGGACTCCGCATCCTACAATGAGCAGTTCTTC. It is translated as CASSFGDSASYNEQFF.

The chain joins TRBV28 to TRBJ1-2; 10 bases match TRBD1. The germline V gene encodes CDR1 MDHEN and CDR2 SYDVKM. Trimming removed 3 bases from V and 6 bases from J; junction bases left unmatched: 4. CDR3 length: 14 residues. This CDR3 reads CASSFTGTGDGYTF. CDR3 nucleotide sequence: TGTGCCAGCAGTTTCACCGGGACAGGGGATGGCTACACCTTC.

J is TRBJ2-7 and V is TRBV19; 9 nucleotides align to TRBD1. J gave up 3 bases and V 5 bases, and 5 bases lay outside the gene matches. CDR1 and CDR2 (germline): LNHDA, SQIVND (reference sequence). The CDR3 is 14 residues long. Written as DNA, the CDR3 is TGTGCCAGTAGTCTGGCGGGACAGGGCTACGAGCAGTACTTC. Translated, it gives CASSLAGQGYEQYF.

CDR3 in amino acids: CASSLAGDTGELFF. The CDR3, as DNA: TGTGCCAGCAGTTTAGCAGGGGACACCGGGGAGCTGTTTTTT. The V call is TRBV28, the J call TRBJ2-2, with D maybe TRBD1 (6 bases). The CDR3 is 14 amino acids. CDR1 and CDR2 (germline): MDHEN, SYDVKM. V gave up 2 bases and J gave up 3 bases, with 7 bases separating them. Complete variable domain (other parts from reference TRBV28 and TRBJ2-2): DVKVTQSSRYLVKRTGEKVFLECVQDMDHENMFWYRQDPGLGLRLIYFSYDVKMKEKGDIPEGYSVSREKKERFSLILESASTNQTSMYLCASSLAGDTGELFFGEGSRLTVL.

This clone was seen just once. The chain uses TRBV18 and TRBJ2-2, with unresolved D. The CDR3 length is 11 residues. The germline V gene has CDR1 KGHSH and CDR2 LQKENI. Trimming removed 3 bases at V and 6 bases at J, with 2 bases between. CDR3 nucleotide sequence: TGTGCCAGCTCACCCTCCGGGGAGCTGTTTTTT. The encoded protein is CASSPSGELFF.

The rearrangement uses TRBV27 and TRBJ2-1; maybe TRBD1 (5 bases). Germline CDR1 MNHEY, CDR2 SMNVEV (reference sequence). V was shortened by 2 bases and J by 1 base, with 6 bases between the two germline ends. The CDR3 runs 14 residues. CDR3 loop: CASSLGASYNEQFF. DNA for the CDR3: TGTGCCAGCAGTTTAGGGGCATCCTACAATGAGCAGTTCTTC.

The chain uses TRBV19 and TRBJ2-1; the match to TRBD2 covers 11 bases. The J segment lost 4 bases and the V segment lost 5 bases, leaving 7 bases of the junction unmatched. The germline CDR1 and CDR2 sequences are LNHDA and SQIVND (reference sequence). CDR3 length: 16 amino acids. DNA of the CDR3: TGTGCCAGTAGTCTATCGACTAGCGGGATATACAATGAGCAGTTCTTC. Residues: CASSLSTSGIYNEQFF.

The V gene is TRBV2, the J gene TRBJ2-1; D is uncertain. V lost 6 bases and J 8 bases, leaving 8 bases between the germline ends. Germline-derived CDR1 and CDR2 are SNHLY and FYNNEI. This CDR3 comprises 11 residues. CDR3 amino acids: CASREIYEQFF. The CDR3 nucleotides are TGTGCCAGCAGGGAAATATATGAGCAGTTCTTC.

The DNA for the CDR3 is TGTGCCAGCAGTCCCGGGACACTGCTCGGGGACTATGGCTACACCTTC. This codes for CASSPGTLLGDYGYTF. The chain combines TRBV6-6 with TRBJ1-2; D might be TRBD1 (6 bases). V was pared by 5 bases and J by 3 bases, with 19 bases between. The CDR3 has 16 amino acids. CDR1 is MNHNY, CDR2 SVGAGI, per germline (reference sequence).

The rearrangement joins TRBV28 to TRBJ1-6; no reliable D call. CDR3 size: 14 residues. CDR1 and CDR2 from the germline V gene are MDHEN and SYDVKM. The ends were cut back, 3 bases at V and 7 bases at J, with 10 bases in the middle. This chain's CDR3 is CASSLGRLNSPLHF. CDR3 DNA: TGTGCCAGCAGTTTGGGGAGATTAAATTCACCCCTCCACTTT.

The chain has TRBV7-9 and TRBJ2-3; weak D call: TRBD1 (7 bases). CDR1 and CDR2 from the germline V gene are SEHNR and FQNEAQ (reference sequence). Trimming took off 8 bases at V and 1 base at J, with 13 bases between the two ends. The CDR3 loop spans 14 amino acids. CDR3 amino acids: CASYRGGGTDTQYF. The CDR3 DNA sequence: TGTGCCAGCTACAGGGGCGGGGGCACAGATACGCAGTATTTT.

The J gene is TRBJ1-1, the V gene TRBV6-2 or TRBV6-3, with 8 bases matching TRBD1. The V gene's germline CDR1 is MNHEY and CDR2 SVGEGT. V dropped 6 bases and J dropped 6; count of bases not matched to a gene: 12. The CDR3 consists of 15 residues. This CDR3 is CASSPWGDRGSEAFF. Here the CDR3 DNA reads TGTGCCAGCAGCCCTTGGGGAGACAGGGGCTCTGAAGCTTTCTTT.

For the CDR3, the DNA is TGTGCCAGCAGTGGGGACAGGGATGTAACCTCTGGGGCCAACGTCCTGACTTTC. Its protein is CASSGDRDVTSGANVLTF. This chain joins TRBV25-1 and TRBJ2-6, with 9 positions matching TRBD1. CDR1 is MGHDK, CDR2 SYGVNS, per germline. The CDR3 totals 18 residues. Trimming took 4 bases from V and 0 from J; bases not matched to a gene: 7.

The chain combines TRBV6-5 with TRBJ1-1; TRBD1 is a possible D gene (5 bases). CDR1 MNHEY and CDR2 SVGAGI come from the germline V gene. The CDR3 consists of 14 residues. V lost 6 bases and J lost 2, with 13 bases in between. The CDR3: CASSYDSVNTEAFF. CDR3 sequence (DNA): TGTGCCAGCAGCTACGACAGCGTAAACACTGAAGCTTTCTTT.

The chain uses TRBV30 and TRBJ1-5; a weak D match, TRBD1 (6 bases). CDR1 GTSNPN and CDR2 SVGIG come from the germline V gene (reference sequence). The CDR3 contains 13 residues. V was pared by 5 bases and J by 3 bases, with 11 bases between. The CDR3 here is CAWSGVDNQPQHF. The CDR3 DNA follows: TGTGCCTGGTCAGGGGTGGACAATCAGCCCCAGCATTTT.

This clone showed up just once. The chain links TRBV7-6 to TRBJ1-5; D is undetermined. The V and J ends lost 1 base and 7 bases respectively, with 14 bases between them. The CDR3 is 15 residues long. Germline lookup yields CDR1 SGHVS and CDR2 FNYEAQ. Written as DNA, the CDR3 is TGTGCCAGCAGCTTAGAGTTGGGTCCGAGGCAGCCCCAGCATTTT. Amino acid sequence: CASSLELGPRQPQHF.

The V call is TRBV15, the J call TRBJ2-1, with D perhaps TRBD2 (7 bases). The germline V gene encodes CDR1 LNHNV and CDR2 YYDKDF (reference sequence). The CDR3 extends over 14 amino acids. V was pared by 5 bases and J by 7 bases, with 15 bases between. CDR3 DNA: TGTGCCACCAGCTCTAGGGGGGGGATGAATGAGCAGTTCTTC. It codes for CATSSRGGMNEQFF. The whole variable domain, filled in from reference TRBV15 and TRBJ2-1, reads DAMVIQNPRYQVTQFGKPVTLSCSQTLNHNVMYWYQQKSSQAPKLLFHYYDKDFNNEADTPDNFQSRRPNTSFCFLDIRSPGLGDTAMYLCATSSRGGMNEQFFGPGTRLTVL.

This clone was counted only a few times. The chain employs TRBV29-1 and TRBJ1-1; D may be TRBD1 (5 bases). V lost 6 bases and J lost 5, with 19 bases in between. CDR1 SQVTM and CDR2 ANQGSEA come from the germline V gene. This CDR3 comprises 14 residues. The DNA of the CDR3 is TGCAGCGTCCCTCGGCCAATGGGGGGGACTGAAGCTTTCTTT. This translates into CSVPRPMGGTEAFF.

The rearrangement joins TRBV14 to TRBJ2-7; TRBD2 aligns across 8 bases. The CDR3 is 14 residues long. Germline V gene data show CDR1 as SGHDN and CDR2 as FVKESK. Losses at the gene ends were 1 base for V and 5 bases for J; bases not matched to a gene: 4. CDR3 loop: CASSQAGGPHEQYF. Written as DNA, the CDR3 is TGTGCCAGCAGCCAAGCGGGGGGGCCCCACGAGCAGTACTTC.